This TCR beta chain emerged from a study of blood T cells in healthy people across ages. There are 13 residues in the CDR3. Germline CDR1 DFQATT, CDR2 SNEGSKA (reference sequence). Trimming left V 6 bases short and J 8 bases short, with 17 bases between. The authors ran a second PCR of roughly 6 to 12 cycles using a sample-barcoded 5' primer and a J-beta primer mix. MiXCR, run by TCRdb on the 5' RACE reads, gives a single entry per CDR3 protein. Among 1,300,000 or so distinct CDR3 sequences listed, 55% to 75% were seen once. The chain recombines TRBV20-1 with TRBJ2-1, with D perhaps TRBD1 (6 bases). This sequence was found in a man aged 18 to 29 in good health. The sequenced material came from blood. The CDR3 region is CSAQRGTRDEQFF. CDR3 in DNA: TGCAGTGCGCAGAGGGGGACCCGGGATGAGCAGTTCTTC.